The T cell receptor beta chain described here comes from a study of blood T cells in healthy people across ages. Study observations and caveats: Long-lived donors exceeded aged donors in naive CD4+ cells and diversity. Significant beta diversity loss was already apparent by age roughly 43, declining roughly linearly. Observed TCR beta diversity showed a strong correlation with the percentage of naive T cells as measured by flow cytometry.

The CDR3 totals 12 residues. Per germline, CDR1 SGHKS and CDR2 YYEKEE (reference sequence). The germline V and J ends were trimmed by 2 bases and 8 bases, with 8 bases remaining between them. This clonotype was found a few times. Antigen: not known. A second about 6 to 12 cycle PCR used barcoded and J-beta primers. Each single sample gave us at least 2.5 million CDR3-containing paired-end reads. TCRdb reanalysed the 5' RACE reads using MiXCR and keeps one entry per CDR3 protein. The table lists about 640,000 distinct CDR3 sequences, approximately 40% of them singletons. The sample comprised blood. The sequence was collected from a man older than 75 in good health. This rearrangement joins TRBV5-5 to TRBJ2-4, with D perhaps matching TRBD1 (6 bases). The CDR3, as DNA: TGTGCCAGCAGCTTCCCAGGGGACATTCAGTACTTC. Amino acid sequence: CASSFPGDIQYF.